The 23 T cell receptor beta chains listed next were all sequenced from one sample in a study of technical replicates of blood from a handful of donors. TCRdb's copy holds only in-frame clones and misses some; the assay was immunoSEQ multiplex PCR. The sample shows about 62,000 clones, roughly 86% of them seen only once. The material sequenced was PBMCs. These receptors were taken from a human donor in good health. Some clones in this sample may be carry-over from other donors' samples.

The chain combines TRBV6-6 with TRBJ1-2, with D possibly being TRBD1 (5 bases). The CDR3 covers 13 residues. Germline V gene sequence: CDR1 MNHNY, CDR2 SVGAGI (reference sequence). V shed 6 bases and J shed 4 bases, with 12 bases lying between them. The CDR3 sequence: CASRPQGPYGYTF. DNA of the CDR3: TGTGCCAGCAGGCCCCAGGGTCCCTATGGCTACACCTTC.

This CDR3 reads CASSLSGGGIYYEQYF. The CDR3, as DNA: TGTGCCAGCAGTTTATCGGGGGGAGGAATATACTACGAGCAGTACTTC. J is TRBJ2-7 and V is TRBV27; D perhaps matches TRBD2 (6 bases). The V and J ends lost 0 bases and 3 bases respectively, with 15 bases between them. This CDR3 has 16 residues. Germline assignment: CDR1 MNHEY and CDR2 SMNVEV (reference sequence).

The chain links TRBV10-3 to TRBJ2-7, with 10 bases that match TRBD2. Germline assignment: CDR1 ENHRY and CDR2 SYGVKD. The CDR3 length is 14 residues. Unmatched junction bases numbered 8, after V lost 6 bases and J lost 6 bases. Written as DNA, the CDR3 is TGTGCCATCAGGGGGGGGACTAGCGAGACCGAGCAGTACTTC. The encoded protein is CAIRGGTSETEQYF.

The rearrangement uses TRBV13 and TRBJ2-7, with D tentatively TRBD2 (7 bases). This CDR3 contains 15 residues. CDR1 PRHDT and CDR2 FYEKMQ come from the germline V gene (reference sequence). The V gene lost 5 bases and the J gene lost 3 bases, with 17 bases spanning the gap. The CDR3 is CASSRGGGIYYEQYF. The CDR3 DNA reads TGTGCCAGCAGCCGGGGAGGGGGAATATACTACGAGCAGTACTTC.

The chain recombines TRBV18 with TRBJ2-1; TRBD1 aligns across 9 bases. CDR1 is KGHSH and CDR2 is LQKENI in the germline V gene. V lost 2 bases to trimming and J lost 2 bases; unmatched junction nucleotides: 1. The CDR3 runs 15 residues. CDR3 DNA: TGTGCCAGCTCACCAAGGACAGGGGCCTACAATGAGCAGTTCTTC. It is translated as CASSPRTGAYNEQFF. Using reference TRBV18 and TRBJ2-1 for the parts outside the CDR3, the full variable domain is NAGVMQNPRHLVRRRGQEARLRCSPMKGHSHVYWYRQLPEEGLKFMVYLQKENIIDESGMPKERFSAEFPKEGPSILRIQQVVRGDSAAYFCASSPRTGAYNEQFFGPGTRLTVL.

The count of this clone is one. V is TRBV7-9 and J is TRBJ2-5, with TRBD1 identical over 8 bases. Germline trimming cut 5 bases from V and 6 bases from J; bases unmatched to any gene: 5. Germline V gene sequence: CDR1 SEHNR, CDR2 FQNEAQ (reference sequence). The CDR3 consists of 13 residues. As DNA, the CDR3 is TGTGCCAGCAGCCCGACAGGGGTACAGACCCAGTACTTC. The encoded protein is CASSPTGVQTQYF.

The chain recombines TRBV7-9 with TRBJ1-6; 7 bases agree with TRBD1. CDR1 and CDR2 from the germline V gene are SEHNR and FQNEAQ (reference sequence). The CDR3 totals 14 residues. V dropped 5 bases and J dropped 9; count of bases not matched to a gene: 7. For the CDR3, the DNA is TGTGCCAGCAGCCTAACAGGGGAAGCTTCACCCCTCCACTTT. Encoded protein: CASSLTGEASPLHF.

V is TRBV2 and J is TRBJ1-4; D is perhaps TRBD1 (6 bases). CDR3 length: 15 residues. The germline gives CDR1 SNHLY, CDR2 FYNNEI. V shed 8 bases and J shed 5 bases, with 18 bases lying between them. CDR3 coding DNA: TGTGCCAGCTCGGGAGGGAGGGGGTCAAATGAAAAACTGTTTTTT. This translates into CASSGGRGSNEKLFF.

Here the CDR3 DNA reads TGCGCCAGCAGGCAATCGATAAGGGGGGGGGCAGATACGCAGTATTTT. Translation gives CASRQSIRGGADTQYF. The rearrangement uses TRBV4-1 and TRBJ2-3, with a tentative D call TRBD2 (7 bases). This CDR3 has 16 residues. Trimming left V 6 bases short and J 4 bases short, with 20 bases between. Germline V lookup: CDR1 MGHRA, CDR2 YSYEKL.

This chain connects TRBV2 to TRBJ2-3, with D perhaps TRBD1 (6 bases). In germline, CDR1 is SNHLY, CDR2 FYNNEI. Trimming removed 6 bases at V and 4 bases at J, with 20 bases between. The CDR3 covers 16 residues. CDR3 sequence: CASSYRQALAPDTQYF. The CDR3 coding sequence is TGTGCCAGCAGCTACCGACAGGCCCTTGCGCCAGATACGCAGTATTTT.

The J gene is TRBJ2-7, the V gene TRBV25-1; maybe TRBD2 (6 bases). Germline lookup yields CDR1 MGHDK and CDR2 SYGVNS. CDR3 length equals 14 residues. V was trimmed by 6 bases and J by 0 bases, leaving 12 bases between them. CDR3 residues: CASSPVGSSYEQYF. CDR3 DNA sequence: TGTGCCAGCAGCCCCGTCGGGAGCTCCTACGAGCAGTACTTC.

The J gene is TRBJ2-1, the V gene TRBV7-2; D is possibly TRBD2 (5 bases). Germline V gene data show CDR1 as SGHTA and CDR2 as FQGNSA. Trimming left V 8 bases short and J 1 base short, with 12 bases between. The CDR3 consists of 14 residues. For the CDR3, the DNA is TGTGCCAGCGGTCCGGCGGGTTCCTACAATGAGCAGTTCTTC. The encoded protein is CASGPAGSYNEQFF.

The chain links TRBV7-9 to TRBJ2-7, with a possible D match to TRBD2 (6 bases). The germline CDR1 and CDR2 sequences are SEHNR and FQNEAQ (reference sequence). The CDR3 consists of 15 residues. V was cut by 0 bases and J by 0 bases, with 9 bases left in between. CDR3 in DNA: TGTGCCAGCAGCTTAGCGGCGGGAACCTCCTACGAGCAGTACTTC. It codes for CASSLAAGTSYEQYF.

The sample holds a few counts of this clone. The chain carries TRBV6-5 and TRBJ1-1, with D hard to call. Trimming left V 6 bases short and J 4 bases short, with 9 bases between. Germline V gene data show CDR1 as MNHEY and CDR2 as SVGAGI. This CDR3 is 12 amino acids long. CDR3 residues: CASRAGSTEAFF. The CDR3 bases are TGTGCCAGCAGGGCCGGGAGCACTGAAGCTTTCTTT.

This clone showed up just once. The chain is built from TRBV7-3 and TRBJ2-2; TRBD2 agrees at 7 bases. Unmatched junction bases numbered 9, after V lost 5 bases and J lost 0 bases. Germline V lookup: CDR1 SGHTA, CDR2 FQGTGA. CDR3 length: 17 amino acids. CDR3 coding DNA: TGTGCCAGCAGCCCCGTCTCTAGCGGTTCGAACACCGGGGAGCTGTTTTTT. As protein: CASSPVSSGSNTGELFF.

This clone came up a few times. V is TRBV5-6 and J is TRBJ2-1, with 9 bases fitting TRBD1. V lost 4 bases to trimming and J lost 6 bases; unmatched junction nucleotides: 5. The CDR3 runs 14 residues. Germline assignment: CDR1 SGHDT and CDR2 YYEEEE. CDR3 loop: CASSKGQGFNEQFF. The CDR3 DNA is TGTGCCAGCAGCAAGGGACAGGGCTTCAATGAGCAGTTCTTC.

V usage is TRBV19 and J usage is TRBJ2-3, with a possible D match to TRBD2 (5 bases). Germline lookup yields CDR1 LNHDA and CDR2 SQIVND (reference sequence). The length of the CDR3 is 13 residues. V was cut by 4 bases and J by 2 bases, with 7 bases left in between. DNA of the CDR3: TGTGCCAGTAGTACAGGACTCACAGATACGCAGTATTTT. Translating gives CASSTGLTDTQYF.

The genes are TRBV7-9 and TRBJ1-6; 10 nucleotides agree with TRBD1. Germline V lookup: CDR1 SEHNR, CDR2 FQNEAQ (reference sequence). This CDR3 has 17 residues. The V gene end was trimmed by 5 bases and the J gene end by 2 bases; junction bases not matched to a gene: 6. The CDR3 region is CASSAGQGDAYNSPLHF. The CDR3 nucleotides read TGTGCCAGCAGCGCAGGACAGGGGGACGCCTATAATTCACCCCTCCACTTT.

The V gene is TRBV7-6, the J gene TRBJ2-2; 9 nucleotides match TRBD2. Losses at the gene ends were 8 bases for V and 6 bases for J; bases not matched to a gene: 4. The CDR3 covers 13 residues. Germline V gives CDR1 SGHVS, CDR2 FNYEAQ. The CDR3 DNA follows: TGTGCCAGCGGGGCTAGCGGGGCCGGGGAGCTGTTTTTT. Translation: CASGASGAGELFF.

This sequence joins TRBV5-1 and TRBJ2-7, with a tentative D call TRBD2 (6 bases). This CDR3 is 15 amino acids long. V lost 4 bases to trimming and J lost 0 bases, with 14 bases between them. The germline V gene has CDR1 SGHRS and CDR2 YFSETQ. The DNA of the CDR3 is TGCGCCAGCAGCGCGGGACTGTTAAGCTCCTACGAGCAGTACTTC. This codes for CASSAGLLSSYEQYF. The full variable domain, in which reference TRBV5-1 and TRBJ2-7 provide the parts outside the CDR3, is KAGVTQTPRYLIKTRGQQVTLSCSPISGHRSVSWYQQTPGQGLQFLFEYFSETQRNKGNFPGRFSGRQFSNSRSEMNVSTLELGDSALYLCASSAGLLSSYEQYFGPGTRLTVT.

This chain uses TRBV6-5 with TRBJ2-7; 7 positions agree with TRBD1. V gave up 0 bases and J gave up 5 bases; unmatched junction bases: 10. From germline, CDR1 is MNHEY and CDR2 SVGAGI. CDR3 size: 16 residues. The CDR3 sequence: CASSYSRQGGAHEQYF. The CDR3 DNA sequence: TGTGCCAGCAGTTACTCCAGACAGGGTGGTGCCCACGAGCAGTACTTC.

The V and J genes are TRBV21-1 and TRBJ2-2; the DNA was not compared with TRBD2, the D call given in the table. TRBV21-1 corresponds to a pseudogene. This CDR3 is built from 16 residues. The CDR3 nucleotides are TGTGCCAGCAGCAAAGGTAGCGGGGGGTACACCGGGGAGCTGTTTTTT. The encoded protein is CASSKGSGGYTGELFF.

The sample holds one count of this clone. V gene TRBV7-8 combines with J gene TRBJ2-7; TRBD2 matches 7 bases. The CDR3 totals 15 residues. In germline, CDR1 is SGHVS, CDR2 FQNEAQ. V lost 1 base to trimming and J lost 5 bases; unmatched junction nucleotides: 8. The CDR3 is CASSLGWEGPHEQYF. The DNA for the CDR3 is TGTGCCAGCAGCTTAGGGTGGGAGGGCCCCCACGAGCAGTACTTC.